The clone carrying this T cell receptor beta chain has ten or more counts. The antigen remains undetermined. This record comes from a study of regulatory T cells in long-lasting Graves disease. CDR1 is SNHLY and CDR2 is FYNNEI in the germline V gene. Losses at the gene ends were 1 base for V and 4 bases for J; bases not matched to a gene: 4. This CDR3 region has 15 residues. The study, taken as a whole, reports: Not thyroid tissue but only peripheral blood was studied.

Time point defined: newly diagnosed GD, antithyroid drugs for less than 3 months. RNA from PBMCs was the source of the TCR library. Researchers made TCR beta libraries by using iRepertoire HTBI primers and running Arm-PCR on CDR3 regions. TCRdb passed the multiplex PCR reads through MiXCR, listing each CDR3 protein once. The sample shows around 320,000 distinct CDR3 sequences, 15% to 20% of them seen only once. The sample was also linked to a second study, of T cells in Graves' hyperthyroidism and ophthalmopathy. That work contributes: A set of HTBI primers served as the primers for a first-round RT-PCR of the TCR CDR3.

This receptor was identified in a man aged 35 to 55 with Graves disease. Material: peripheral blood mononuclear cells (PBMCs), obtained at new diagnosis, from a patient treated with antithyroid drugs. The rearrangement links TRBV2 to TRBJ2-5; TRBD1 aligns across 9 bases. The CDR3 bases are TGTGCCAGCAGTGAAGGACAGGGGGTGGGAGAGACCCAGTACTTC. This sequence encodes CASSEGQGVGETQYF.